Listed below are T cell receptor beta chains from one sample, sequenced in a study of response to subunit inactivated influenza vaccine. TCRdb processed the RT-PCR reads anew with MiXCR; each CDR3 protein has one entry. The data show around 580,000 distinct CDR3 sequences, with 14% seen just once and over 8.5% held by the top ten. The sample in question was PBMCs from blood, obtained 12 days after vaccination. The origin of the receptors is a man over 45 who received an inactivated influenza vaccine. Each CDR3 is given with its conserved first and last residue. The D gene is left open where the match is weak. The listing skips clone size in some rows; elsewhere it reads once, few, many or a size class.

j_gene: TRBJ1-6
v_gene: TRBV18
abundance: .
d_gene: .
CDR3nt: TGTGCCAGCTCACCCGAGAGGGATTCACCCCTCCACTTT
CDR3aa: CASSPERDSPLHF

j_gene: TRBJ1-4
v_gene: TRBV12-3/TRBV12-4
abundance: .
d_gene: .
CDR3nt: TGTGCCAGCAGTTTATCTATCCGTGAAAAACTGTTTTTT
CDR3aa: CASSLSIREKLFF

j_gene: TRBJ2-7
v_gene: TRBV7-2
abundance: .
d_gene: TRBD2
CDR3nt: TGTGCCAGCACCCGGACTAGCGGGGGGGCTGGGTACGAGCAGTACTTC
CDR3aa: CASTRTSGGAGYEQYF

j_gene: TRBJ2-1
v_gene: TRBV7-2
abundance: .
d_gene: .
CDR3nt: TGTGCCAGCAGCACCGAGATCGGCCCGGGGTTCTTC
CDR3aa: CASSTEIGPGFF

j_gene: TRBJ2-1
v_gene: TRBV20-1
abundance: .
d_gene: TRBD2
CDR3nt: TGCAGTGCTAGAGGCGTGATAGCGGGAGCGAAGAGCTCCTACAATGAGCAGTTCTTC
CDR3aa: CSARGVIAGAKSSYNEQFF

j_gene: TRBJ2-7
v_gene: TRBV3-1
abundance: few
d_gene: TRBD2
CDR3nt: TGTGCCAGCAGCCAAGGTACTAGCGTAAACGAGCAGTACTTC
CDR3aa: CASSQGTSVNEQYF

j_gene: TRBJ2-3
v_gene: TRBV3-1
abundance: few
d_gene: .
CDR3nt: TGTGCCAGCAGCCAAGGTTGGGATACGCAGTATTTT
CDR3aa: CASSQGWDTQYF

j_gene: TRBJ2-3
v_gene: TRBV4-2
abundance: .
d_gene: TRBD2
CDR3nt: TGTGCCAGCAGCCCGGGGACTAGCGGGGGGAGGGAGACAGATACGCAGTATTTT
CDR3aa: CASSPGTSGGRETDTQYF

j_gene: TRBJ1-1
v_gene: TRBV12-3/TRBV12-4
abundance: many
d_gene: .
CDR3nt: TGTGCCAGCACCATCGAGATAGGGACTGAAGCTTTCTTT
CDR3aa: CASTIEIGTEAFF

j_gene: TRBJ2-7
v_gene: TRBV20-1
abundance: .
d_gene: .
CDR3nt: TGCAGTGCACCCGACGGGGCCTACGAGCAGTACTTC
CDR3aa: CSAPDGAYEQYF

j_gene: TRBJ2-5
v_gene: TRBV29-1
abundance: .
d_gene: TRBD1
CDR3nt: TGCAGCGTGACAGGGGTAACAGAAGAGACCCAGTACTTC
CDR3aa: CSVTGVTEETQYF